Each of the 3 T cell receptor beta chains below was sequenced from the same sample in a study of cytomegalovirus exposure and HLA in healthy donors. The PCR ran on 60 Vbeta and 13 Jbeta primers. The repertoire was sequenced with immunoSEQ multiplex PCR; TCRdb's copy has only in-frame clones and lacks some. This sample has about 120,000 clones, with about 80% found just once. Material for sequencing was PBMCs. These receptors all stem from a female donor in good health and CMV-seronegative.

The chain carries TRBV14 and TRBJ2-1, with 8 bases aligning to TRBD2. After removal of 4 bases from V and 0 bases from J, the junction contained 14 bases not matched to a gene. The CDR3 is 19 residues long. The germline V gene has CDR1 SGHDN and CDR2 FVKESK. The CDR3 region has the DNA TGTGCCAGCAGCCCCACCTCCCGAACAAGCGGGGGCTCCTACAATGAGCAGTTCTTC. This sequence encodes CASSPTSRTSGGSYNEQFF.

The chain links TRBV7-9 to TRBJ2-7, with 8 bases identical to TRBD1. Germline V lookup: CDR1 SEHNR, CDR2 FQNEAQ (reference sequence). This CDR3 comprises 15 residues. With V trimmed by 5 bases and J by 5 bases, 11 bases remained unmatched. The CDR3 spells CASSPPAGGVDEQYF. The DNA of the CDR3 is TGTGCCAGCAGCCCCCCGGCAGGGGGCGTCGACGAGCAGTACTTC.

The CDR3 DNA reads TGTGCCAGCAGCCAGGACAGGAGGGGGAATTCACCCCTCCACTTT. Residues: CASSQDRRGNSPLHF. V usage is TRBV14 and J usage is TRBJ1-6; 7 bases map to TRBD1. Trimming cost V 3 bases and J 7 bases; bases outside gene matches: 6. Germline V CDR1 and CDR2: SGHDN, FVKESK. The CDR3 totals 15 residues. Filled out from reference TRBV14 and TRBJ1-6, the complete variable domain reads EAGVTQFPSHSVIEKGQTVTLRCDPISGHDNLYWYRRVMGKEIKFLLHFVKESKQDESGMPNNRFLAERTGGTYSTLKVQPAELEDSGVYFCASSQDRRGNSPLHFGNGTRLTVT.